This T cell receptor (beta chain) is drawn from a study of T cell responses to AZD1222 COVID-19 vaccine. This CDR3 has 16 amino acids. V dropped 5 bases and J dropped 1; count of bases not matched to a gene: 11. Germline lookup yields CDR1 MNHEY and CDR2 SMNVEV (reference sequence). TCRdb's table, derived via immunoSEQ multiplex PCR, lists solely in-frame clones and lacks some. The table has more than 140,000 clones, 85% to 95% seen once. As regards this clone: Its antigen is still unknown.

Findings and limits, study-wide: A mostly white British donor set with more females was recruited, and clonal diversity was possibly underestimated. Spike was spanned by vaccine-associated CD4 TCRs, which were dominant at 160-218 and 743-854. In all cases, repertoires were sampled only after the peak T cell response.

The starting material was peripheral blood, obtained on day 0 of MenACWY control vaccination. The origin of this receptor is an adult in good health. The chain has TRBV27 and TRBJ2-7, with TRBD2 matching 7 bases. The CDR3 protein is CASSPKPLARSYEQYF. The DNA for the CDR3 is TGTGCCAGCAGTCCAAAACCACTAGCGAGATCCTACGAGCAGTACTTC.